This TCR beta chain was identified in a study of T cell repertoires in cytomegalovirus infection. Study at large: Both CMV infection and a matching HLA type were indicated by public TCR beta signatures. General study points: The study identified carriers of CMV plus the relevant HLA from cumulative public TCR beta family frequency. In two of eight donors, the top clonotype was HLA-C-restricted CMV-specific.

The germline CDR1 and CDR2 sequences are SEHNR and FQNEAQ (reference sequence). The V and J ends lost 3 bases and 4 bases respectively, with 15 bases between them. This CDR3 is built from 16 residues. This clonotype was detected only a few times. Antigen unknown. TCRdb passed the reads through MiXCR, listing each CDR3 protein once. The sample yields around 740,000 distinct CDR3 sequences, under 40% seen once. The chain has TRBV7-9 and TRBJ2-2, with D possibly being TRBD2 (5 bases). The clonotype originates from a human donor in good health (CMV status not recorded). Some clones in this sample may be carry-over from other donors' samples. Sequencing used PBMCs. The CDR3 coding sequence is TGTGCCAGCAGCTTCTTTCGTCTAGCTGGCACCGGGGAGCTGTTTTTT. Amino acid sequence: CASSFFRLAGTGELFF.